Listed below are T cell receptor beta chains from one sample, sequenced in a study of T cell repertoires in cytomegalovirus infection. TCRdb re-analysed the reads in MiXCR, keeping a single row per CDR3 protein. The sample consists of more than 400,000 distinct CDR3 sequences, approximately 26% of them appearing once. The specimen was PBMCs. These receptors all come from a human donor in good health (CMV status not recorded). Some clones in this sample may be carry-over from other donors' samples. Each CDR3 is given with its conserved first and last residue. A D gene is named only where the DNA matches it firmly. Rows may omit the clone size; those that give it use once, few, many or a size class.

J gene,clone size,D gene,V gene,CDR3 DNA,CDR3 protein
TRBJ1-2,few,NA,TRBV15,TGTGCCACCAGCAGTCCCCACCAGGCTAACTATGGCTACACCTTC,CATSSPHQANYGYTF
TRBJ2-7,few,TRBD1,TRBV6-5,TGTGCCAGCAGTTACTCACAGGGGATCTACGAGCAGTACTTC,CASSYSQGIYEQYF
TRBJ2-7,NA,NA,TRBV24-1,TGTGCCACCAGTGAAGCAGGGAAAGCCTACGAGCAGTACTTC,CATSEAGKAYEQYF
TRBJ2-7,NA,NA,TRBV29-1,TGCAGCTTTCAATTGGACTACGAGCAGTACTTC,CSFQLDYEQYF
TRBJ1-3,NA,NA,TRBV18,TGTGCCAGCTCACCACCGGCGGGCGGAAACACCATATATTTT,CASSPPAGGNTIYF
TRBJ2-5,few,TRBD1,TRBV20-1,TGCAGTGCTAACAGGGGGGAGACCCAGTACTTC,CSANRGETQYF
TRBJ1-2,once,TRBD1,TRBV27,TGTGCCAGCAGTACATCGTCGGGACAGGGGTATGGCTACACCTTC,CASSTSSGQGYGYTF
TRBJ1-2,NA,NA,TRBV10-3,TGTGCCATCAGTGTAGGGGCCCTAAGTGCCTATGGCTACACCTTC,CAISVGALSAYGYTF
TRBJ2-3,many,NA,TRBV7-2,TGTGCCAGCAGCTTAGAGAGGGCACTGCTAGATACGCAGTATTTT,CASSLERALLDTQYF
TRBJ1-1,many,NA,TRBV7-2,TGTGCCAGCAGCTTAGGGTACGGCACTGAAGCTTTCTTT,CASSLGYGTEAFF
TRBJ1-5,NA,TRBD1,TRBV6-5,TGTGCCAGCAGTTACGGACAGGGGCGCAATCAGCCCCAGCATTTT,CASSYGQGRNQPQHF
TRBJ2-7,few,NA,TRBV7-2,TGTGCCAGCAGCTCGCGCAGGGAGCAGTACTTC,CASSSRREQYF
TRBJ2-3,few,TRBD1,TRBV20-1,TGCAGTGCTGAACCGGGACAGGGTCGAACAGATACGCAGTATTTT,CSAEPGQGRTDTQYF
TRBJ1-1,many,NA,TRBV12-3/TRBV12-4,TGTGCCAGCAGTTTCCAGGACAGCCACTTTGAAACCACGTGGGTGGCGGCCACTGAAGCTTTCTTT,CASSFQDSHFETTWVAATEAFF
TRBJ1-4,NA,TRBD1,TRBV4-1,TGCGCCAGCAGCCAGATACAGGGGGGAGAAAAACTGTTTTTT,CASSQIQGGEKLFF
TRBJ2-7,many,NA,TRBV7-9,TGTGCCAGCAGCTTACACACAGGGAGCGAGCAGTACTTC,CASSLHTGSEQYF